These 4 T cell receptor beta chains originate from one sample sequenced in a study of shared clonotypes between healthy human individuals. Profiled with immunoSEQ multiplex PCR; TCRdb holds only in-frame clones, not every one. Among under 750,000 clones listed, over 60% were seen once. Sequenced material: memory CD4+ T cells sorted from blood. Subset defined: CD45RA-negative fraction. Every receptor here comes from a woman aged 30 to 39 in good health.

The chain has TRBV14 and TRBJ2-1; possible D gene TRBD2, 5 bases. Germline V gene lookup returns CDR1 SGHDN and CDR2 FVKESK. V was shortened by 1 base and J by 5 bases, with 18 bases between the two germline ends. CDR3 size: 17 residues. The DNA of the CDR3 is TGTGCCAGCAGCCAAGTCATCCTAGCTCAAGGTAACAATGAGCAGTTCTTC. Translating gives CASSQVILAQGNNEQFF.

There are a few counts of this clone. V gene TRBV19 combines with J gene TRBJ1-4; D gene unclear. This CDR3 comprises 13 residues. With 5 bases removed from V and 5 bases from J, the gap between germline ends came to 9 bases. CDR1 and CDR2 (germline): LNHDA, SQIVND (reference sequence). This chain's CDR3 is CASSRRTNEKLFF. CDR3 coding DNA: TGTGCCAGTAGTCGGCGCACGAATGAAAAACTGTTTTTT. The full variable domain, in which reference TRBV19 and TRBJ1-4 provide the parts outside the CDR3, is DGGITQSPKYLFRKEGQNVTLSCEQNLNHDAMYWYRQDPGQGLRLIYYSQIVNDFQKGDIAEGYSVSREKKESFPLTVTSAQKNPTAFYLCASSRRTNEKLFFGSGTQLSVL.

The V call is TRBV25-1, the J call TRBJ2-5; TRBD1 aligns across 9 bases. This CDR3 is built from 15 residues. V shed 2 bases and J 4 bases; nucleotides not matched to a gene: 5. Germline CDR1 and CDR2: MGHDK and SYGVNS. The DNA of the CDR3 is TGTGCCAGCAGTGAAGGGGGGACAGGGAGAGAGACCCAGTACTTC. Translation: CASSEGGTGRETQYF.

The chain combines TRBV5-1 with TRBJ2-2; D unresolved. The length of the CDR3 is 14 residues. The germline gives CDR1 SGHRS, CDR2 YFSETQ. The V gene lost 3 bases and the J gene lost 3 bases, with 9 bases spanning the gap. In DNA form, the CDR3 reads TGCGCCAGCAGCTGGATCGGCGACACCGGGGAGCTGTTTTTT. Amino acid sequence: CASSWIGDTGELFF. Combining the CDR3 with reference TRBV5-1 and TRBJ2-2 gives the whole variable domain KAGVTQTPRYLIKTRGQQVTLSCSPISGHRSVSWYQQTPGQGLQFLFEYFSETQRNKGNFPGRFSGRQFSNSRSEMNVSTLELGDSALYLCASSWIGDTGELFFGEGSRLTVL.